These 4 T cell receptor beta chains share one sample of origin, sequenced in a study of regulatory T cells in long-lasting Graves disease. Time point of the sample: persistent/refractory GD, antithyroid drugs over 5 years with positive TRAb. PBMC-derived RNA was used for the TCR library. Arm-PCR of CDR3 regions with iRepertoire HTBI primers generated TCR beta libraries. TCRdb redid the calling of the multiplex PCR reads with MiXCR, one entry per CDR3 protein. The sample shows 350,000 to 450,000 distinct CDR3 sequences, about 21% of them seen only once. Sequenced here: peripheral blood mononuclear cells (PBMCs), sampled when the disease was refractory, from a patient treated with antithyroid drugs. Receptors originate from a female donor with Graves disease.

This clonotype was seen a few times. V and J are TRBV13 and TRBJ2-6; D might be TRBD2 (5 bases). The germline V gene encodes CDR1 PRHDT and CDR2 FYEKMQ (reference sequence). There are 18 residues in the CDR3. Trimming shortened V by 0 bases and J by 0 bases, and 12 bases separated the two germline ends. The CDR3 loop is CASSLGSRETSGANVLTF. DNA of the CDR3: TGTGCCAGCAGCTTAGGATCGAGGGAAACCTCTGGGGCCAACGTCCTGACTTTC.

The chain uses TRBV6-2 or TRBV6-3 and TRBJ2-3; TRBD1 or TRBD2 may be the D gene (5 bases each). Per the germline V gene, CDR1 is MNHEY and CDR2 is SVGEGT. Between the trimmed V and J ends, which lost 7 bases and 4 bases, there was a span of 18 bases. The CDR3 spans 15 residues. The CDR3 DNA reads as TGTGCCAGCACCGCCCCGACAGAGGAGGCAGATACGCAGTATTTT. Protein product: CASTAPTEEADTQYF.

This clonotype was counted ten times or more. This sequence joins TRBV7-7 and TRBJ2-5; weak D call: TRBD2 (7 bases). The CDR3 runs to 15 residues. Looked up from germline, CDR1 is SSHAT and CDR2 is FNYEAQ (reference sequence). V dropped 3 bases and J dropped 5 bases, with 16 bases sitting between them. The CDR3 sequence: CASSFRGGVGETQYF. The CDR3, as DNA: TGTGCCAGCAGCTTCAGGGGAGGGGTCGGGGAGACCCAGTACTTC.

At least ten counts were recorded for this clonotype. This chain joins TRBV12-3 or TRBV12-4 and TRBJ2-7; weak D call: TRBD2 (6 bases). The CDR3 has 13 residues. V was cut by 4 bases and J by 0 bases, with 7 bases left in between. The CDR3 nucleotides read TGTGCCAGCAGTTCCGGGAGCTCCTACGAGCAGTACTTC. Translation: CASSSGSSYEQYF.